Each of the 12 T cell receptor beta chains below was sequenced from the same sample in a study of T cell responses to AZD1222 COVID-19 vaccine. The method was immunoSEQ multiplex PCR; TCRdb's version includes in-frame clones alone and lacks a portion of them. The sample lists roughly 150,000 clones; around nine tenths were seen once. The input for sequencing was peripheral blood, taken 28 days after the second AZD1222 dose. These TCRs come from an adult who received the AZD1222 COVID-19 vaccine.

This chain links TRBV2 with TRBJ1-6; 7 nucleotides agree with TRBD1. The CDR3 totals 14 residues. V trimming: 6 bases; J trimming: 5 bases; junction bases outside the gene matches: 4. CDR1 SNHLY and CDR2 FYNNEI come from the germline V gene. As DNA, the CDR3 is TGTGCCAGCAGGACCGGGACAGATAATTCACCCCTCCACTTT. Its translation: CASRTGTDNSPLHF.

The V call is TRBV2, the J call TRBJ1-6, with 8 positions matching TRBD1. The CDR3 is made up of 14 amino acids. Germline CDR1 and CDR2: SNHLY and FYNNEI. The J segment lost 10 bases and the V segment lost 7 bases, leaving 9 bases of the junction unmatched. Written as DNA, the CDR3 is TGTGCCAGCAAATTCGGGACAGGCGGATCACCCCTCCACTTT. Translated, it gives CASKFGTGGSPLHF.

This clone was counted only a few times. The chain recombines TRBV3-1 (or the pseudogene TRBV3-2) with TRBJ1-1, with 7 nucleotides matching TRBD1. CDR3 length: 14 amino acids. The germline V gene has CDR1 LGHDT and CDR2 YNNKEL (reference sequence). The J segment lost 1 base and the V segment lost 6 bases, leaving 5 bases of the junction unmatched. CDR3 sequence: CASSYNRGNTEAFF. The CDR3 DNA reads TGTGCCAGCAGTTACAACAGGGGGAACACTGAAGCTTTCTTT.

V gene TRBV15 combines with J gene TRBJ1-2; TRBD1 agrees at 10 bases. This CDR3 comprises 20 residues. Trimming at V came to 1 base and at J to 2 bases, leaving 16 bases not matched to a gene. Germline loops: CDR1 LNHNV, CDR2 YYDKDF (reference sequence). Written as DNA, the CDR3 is TGTGCCACCAGCAGAGGCCCAAAACCGGGACAGGGGATGGGAAACTATGGCTACACCTTC. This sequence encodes CATSRGPKPGQGMGNYGYTF.

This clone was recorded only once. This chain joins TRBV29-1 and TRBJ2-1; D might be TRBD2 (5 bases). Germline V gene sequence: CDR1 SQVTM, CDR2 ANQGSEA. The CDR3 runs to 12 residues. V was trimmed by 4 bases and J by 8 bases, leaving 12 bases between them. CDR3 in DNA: TGCAGCGTTGGGCCGGGGTGGGATGAGCAGTTCTTC. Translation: CSVGPGWDEQFF.

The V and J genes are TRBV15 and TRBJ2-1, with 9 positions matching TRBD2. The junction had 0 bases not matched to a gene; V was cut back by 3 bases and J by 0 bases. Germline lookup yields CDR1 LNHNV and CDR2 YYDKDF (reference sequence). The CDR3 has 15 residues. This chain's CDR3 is CATSSSGSSYNEQFF. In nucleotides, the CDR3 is TGTGCCACCAGCAGTAGCGGGAGCTCCTACAATGAGCAGTTCTTC.

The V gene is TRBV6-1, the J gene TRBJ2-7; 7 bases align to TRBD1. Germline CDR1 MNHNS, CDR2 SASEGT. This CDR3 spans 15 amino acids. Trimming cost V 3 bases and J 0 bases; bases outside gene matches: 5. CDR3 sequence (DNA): TGTGCCAGCAGTGAGACAACAGGGGTCTCCTACGAGCAGTACTTC. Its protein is CASSETTGVSYEQYF.

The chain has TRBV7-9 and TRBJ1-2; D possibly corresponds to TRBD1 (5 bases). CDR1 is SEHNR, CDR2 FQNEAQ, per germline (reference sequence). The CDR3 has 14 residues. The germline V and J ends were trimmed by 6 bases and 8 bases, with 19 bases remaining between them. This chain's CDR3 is CASRQDGMGLGYTF. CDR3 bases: TGTGCCAGCAGGCAAGATGGGATGGGGCTGGGCTACACCTTC. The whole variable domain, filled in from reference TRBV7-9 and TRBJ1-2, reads DTGVSQNPRHKITKRGQNVTFRCDPISEHNRLYWYRQTLGQGPEFLTYFQNEAQLEKSRLLSDRFSAERPKGSFSTLEIQRTEQGDSAMYLCASRQDGMGLGYTFGSGTRLTVV.

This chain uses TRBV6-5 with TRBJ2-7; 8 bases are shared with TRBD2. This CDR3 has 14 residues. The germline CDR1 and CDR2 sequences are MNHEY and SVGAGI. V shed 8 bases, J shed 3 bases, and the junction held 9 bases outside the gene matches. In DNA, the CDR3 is TGTGCCAGCGGAAGGAGCGGGAGAGTCTACGAGCAGTACTTC. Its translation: CASGRSGRVYEQYF.

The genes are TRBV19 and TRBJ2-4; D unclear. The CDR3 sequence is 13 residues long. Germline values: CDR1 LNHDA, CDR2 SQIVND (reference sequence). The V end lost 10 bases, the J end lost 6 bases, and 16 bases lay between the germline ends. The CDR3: CATSNRVLNIQYF. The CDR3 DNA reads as TGTGCCACAAGTAATCGGGTCTTAAACATTCAGTACTTC. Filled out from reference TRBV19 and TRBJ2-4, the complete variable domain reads DGGITQSPKYLFRKEGQNVTLSCEQNLNHDAMYWYRQDPGQGLRLIYYSQIVNDFQKGDIAEGYSVSREKKESFPLTVTSAQKNPTAFYLCATSNRVLNIQYFGAGTRLSVL.

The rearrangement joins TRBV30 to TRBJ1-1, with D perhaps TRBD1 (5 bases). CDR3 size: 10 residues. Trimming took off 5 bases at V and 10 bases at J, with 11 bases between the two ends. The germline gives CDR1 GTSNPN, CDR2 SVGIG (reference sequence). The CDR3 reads CAWDRQSAFF. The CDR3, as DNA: TGTGCCTGGGACAGACAGTCAGCTTTCTTT.

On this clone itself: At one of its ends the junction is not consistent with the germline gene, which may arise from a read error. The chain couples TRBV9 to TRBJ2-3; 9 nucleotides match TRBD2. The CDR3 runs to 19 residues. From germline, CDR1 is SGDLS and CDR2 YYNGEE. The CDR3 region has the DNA TGCGCCCGCCGCGCGGGGGGGGCGGGGCACCTAGTTAGCACAGATACGCAGTATTTT. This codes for CARRAGGAGHLVSTDTQYF.